These 23 T cell receptor beta chains originate from one sample sequenced in a study of blood T cell repertoires in COVID-19. Method: immunoSEQ multiplex PCR; TCRdb's copy keeps in-frame clones and lacks some. The sample records about 100,000 clones, about four fifths being singletons. Sequences were obtained from peripheral blood. Every receptor here comes from a woman aged 55-69 years with acute or convalescent COVID-19.

CDR3 DNA sequence: TGTGCCAGCATCTTCACGGGCAGGGAAAATCAGCCCCAGCATTTT. It encodes CASIFTGRENQPQHF. The chain employs TRBV28 and TRBJ1-5; D may be TRBD1 (5 bases). This CDR3 region has 15 residues. In germline, CDR1 is MDHEN, CDR2 SYDVKM. With 7 bases removed from V and 4 bases from J, the gap between germline ends came to 17 bases.

This rearrangement joins TRBV3-1 (or the pseudogene TRBV3-2) to TRBJ1-1; D remains unclear. Trimming removed 0 bases from V and 7 bases from J, with 18 bases in between. Germline values: CDR1 LGHDT, CDR2 YNNKEL (reference sequence). The CDR3 consists of 16 residues. The DNA for the CDR3 is TGTGCCAGCAGCCAAGACTATGCATGCGGAGGGATTGAAGCTTTCTTT. Translation gives CASSQDYACGGIEAFF.

This clone is classed as medium-sized. The genes are TRBV7-2 and TRBJ1-6; possible D gene TRBD1, 6 bases. Trimming took 5 bases from V and 9 from J, leaving 17 bases between them. There are 15 residues in the CDR3. Germline V gene sequence: CDR1 SGHTA, CDR2 FQGNSA. CDR3 sequence (DNA): TGTGCCAGCAGCCTATATACAGGGCAGAGTTCACCCCTCCACTTT. Translation gives CASSLYTGQSSPLHF.

The table lists this clone with a few counts. This sequence joins TRBV28 and TRBJ1-5; D perhaps matches TRBD1 (6 bases). There are 14 residues in the CDR3. The germline CDR1 and CDR2 sequences are MDHEN and SYDVKM. V was shortened by 2 bases and J by 2 bases, with 7 bases between the two germline ends. CDR3 in amino acids: CASSLGQRNQPQHF. CDR3 DNA: TGTGCCAGCAGTTTAGGACAGCGCAATCAGCCCCAGCATTTT.

To note about this clone: Other DNA sequences in the same sample also yield this CDR3. This chain connects TRBV18 to TRBJ2-7; 13 bases are a match to TRBD2. Germline values: CDR1 KGHSH, CDR2 LQKENI. J was trimmed by 4 bases and V by 2 bases; bases with no gene match: 5. The CDR3 consists of 16 residues. The CDR3 region has the DNA TGTGCCAGCTCACCAGGACTAGCGGGGGTCTCATACGAGCAGTACTTC. Amino acid sequence: CASSPGLAGVSYEQYF.

This chain uses TRBV28 with TRBJ2-7; D may be TRBD2 (6 bases). The CDR3 is made up of 11 amino acids. Trimming took off 8 bases at V and 3 bases at J, with 8 bases between the two ends. The V gene's germline CDR1 is MDHEN and CDR2 SYDVKM. CDR3: CASFGGYEQYF. Written as DNA, the CDR3 is TGTGCCAGCTTCGGGGGCTACGAGCAGTACTTC. The full variable domain, rest sourced from reference TRBV28 and TRBJ2-7, is DVKVTQSSRYLVKRTGEKVFLECVQDMDHENMFWYRQDPGLGLRLIYFSYDVKMKEKGDIPEGYSVSREKKERFSLILESASTNQTSMYLCASFGGYEQYFGPGTRLTVT.

The CDR3 sequence is CASSLERGGNIQYF. The CDR3 DNA reads as TGTGCCAGCAGCTTAGAGCGGGGAGGGAACATTCAGTACTTC. This rearrangement joins TRBV7-2 to TRBJ2-4; 7 bases are a match to TRBD2. CDR1 is SGHTA, CDR2 FQGNSA, per germline. This CDR3 has 14 residues. J gave up 7 bases and V 1 base, and 4 bases lay outside the gene matches.

The V call is TRBV27, the J call TRBJ2-7, with TRBD1 matching over 9 bases. Trimming took 6 bases from V and 4 from J; bases not matched to a gene: 13. The CDR3 totals 16 residues. Germline loops: CDR1 MNHEY, CDR2 SMNVEV (reference sequence). CDR3 protein: CASRAYTGGDLYEQYF. In nucleotides, the CDR3 is TGTGCCAGCAGGGCATACACAGGGGGCGATCTATACGAGCAGTACTTC.

The V and J genes are TRBV6-5 and TRBJ1-5, with 8 nucleotides matching TRBD1. J gave up 6 bases and V 10 bases, and 8 bases lay outside the gene matches. This CDR3 comprises 13 residues. Germline V gives CDR1 MNHEY, CDR2 SVGAGI. The CDR3 DNA follows: TGTGCCACCCTACAGGGGGTCAGTCAGCCCCAGCATTTT. Its translation is CATLQGVSQPQHF.

The rearrangement uses TRBV30 and TRBJ1-2; D might be TRBD1 (6 bases). V was clipped by 2 bases and J by 8 bases, with 12 bases between them. Germline V gene data show CDR1 as GTSNPN and CDR2 as SVGIG (reference sequence). The CDR3 loop spans 12 amino acids. In DNA form, the CDR3 reads TGTGCCTGGAGTCTCCGGACAGCCGGCTACACCTTC. Amino acids: CAWSLRTAGYTF.

The chain recombines TRBV20-1 with TRBJ2-7; perhaps TRBD2 as D (6 bases). Germline V gives CDR1 DFQATT, CDR2 SNEGSKA (reference sequence). The CDR3 consists of 13 residues. The V and J ends lost 3 bases and 1 base respectively, with 10 bases between them. CDR3 protein: CSASIGGSYEQYF. CDR3 sequence (DNA): TGCAGTGCTAGTATTGGGGGGTCCTACGAGCAGTACTTC.

The chain recombines TRBV6-4 with TRBJ2-2, with a weak D call TRBD1 (5 bases). Trimming removed 6 bases from V and 6 bases from J, with 11 bases in between. Per germline, CDR1 MRHNA and CDR2 SNTAGT. The CDR3 is 13 amino acids. CDR3 protein: CASRQDRSGELFF. The CDR3 DNA sequence: TGTGCCAGCAGACAGGACCGCTCCGGGGAGCTGTTTTTT.

The J gene is TRBJ1-2, the V gene TRBV6-6; 12 nucleotides agree with TRBD1. The germline CDR1 and CDR2 sequences are MNHNY and SVGAGI (reference sequence). The J segment lost 7 bases and the V segment lost 4 bases, leaving 7 bases of the junction unmatched. The CDR3 runs to 15 residues. This CDR3 reads CASSSGQGAFGGYTF. DNA of the CDR3: TGTGCCAGCAGTTCGGGACAGGGGGCTTTTGGTGGCTACACCTTC.

The chain is built from TRBV6-5 and TRBJ2-5, with D maybe TRBD1 (6 bases). Trimming removed 0 bases at V and 5 bases at J, with 13 bases between. CDR1 MNHEY and CDR2 SVGAGI come from the germline V gene. This CDR3 contains 15 residues. The CDR3 here is CASSYSAGEWETQYF. The CDR3 DNA follows: TGTGCCAGCAGTTACTCGGCAGGGGAGTGGGAGACCCAGTACTTC.

J is TRBJ2-1 and V is TRBV6-5; D remains unclear. Per germline, CDR1 MNHEY and CDR2 SVGAGI. There are 12 residues in the CDR3. CDR3 sequence: CVTALPYNEQFF. The CDR3 region has the DNA TGTGTTACCGCGCTGCCCTACAATGAGCAGTTCTTC.

With respect to this clone: At one boundary the junction diverges from the germline segment, which might be a read error. This rearrangement joins TRBV7-7 to TRBJ1-4; TRBD1 is a possible D gene (6 bases). The CDR3 totals 15 residues. Germline-derived CDR1 and CDR2 are SSHAT and FNYEAQ (reference sequence). The CDR3: CASSLGGRGNEKLFF. The DNA of the CDR3 is TGTGCTAGCAGCTTAGGAGGCAGGGGTAATGAAAAACTGTTTTTT. The variable domain in full, with the rest retrieved from reference TRBV7-7 and TRBJ1-4, is GAGVSQSPRYKVTKRGQDVTLRCDPISSHATLYWYQQALGQGPEFLTYFNYEAQPDKSGLPSDRFSAERPEGSISTLTIQRTEQRDSAMYRCASSLGGRGNEKLFFGSGTQLSVL.

This chain links TRBV10-3 with TRBJ1-5; the match to TRBD1 covers 8 bases. This CDR3 is 14 amino acids long. Germline lookup yields CDR1 ENHRY and CDR2 SYGVKD. Trimming at V came to 10 bases and at J to 6 bases, leaving 11 bases not matched to a gene. The CDR3: CATQDRGLIQPQHF. CDR3 nucleotide sequence: TGTGCCACACAAGACAGGGGTCTTATTCAGCCCCAGCATTTT.

This rearrangement joins TRBV19 to TRBJ2-1; D is ambiguous. Trimming removed 5 bases from V and 4 bases from J, with 12 bases in between. The CDR3 spans 14 residues. The V gene's germline CDR1 is LNHDA and CDR2 SQIVND (reference sequence). The CDR3 DNA is TGTGCCAGTAGTCCAGGCGACGGATACAATGAGCAGTTCTTC. This gives the protein CASSPGDGYNEQFF.

The genes are TRBV7-6 and TRBJ2-2; 9 bases agree with TRBD2. V gave up 4 bases and J gave up 5 bases; unmatched junction bases: 5. Germline V lookup: CDR1 SGHVS, CDR2 FNYEAQ. This CDR3 comprises 15 residues. The CDR3 loop reads CASSYSGGQTGELFF. The DNA of the CDR3 is TGTGCCAGCAGCTATAGCGGGGGCCAGACCGGGGAGCTGTTTTTT.

The chain links TRBV5-4 to TRBJ1-6, with D maybe TRBD1 (6 bases). Germline values: CDR1 SGHNT, CDR2 YYREEE (reference sequence). This CDR3 comprises 15 residues. V lost 3 bases and J lost 7, with 14 bases in between. The CDR3 sequence: CASSYERGRNSPLHF. In DNA form, the CDR3 reads TGTGCCAGCAGCTACGAGAGGGGGAGAAATTCACCCCTCCACTTT.

The V gene is TRBV5-1, the J gene TRBJ1-6; the D is unclear. V was pared by 5 bases and J by 5 bases, with 17 bases between. The CDR3 has 16 residues. From germline, CDR1 is SGHRS and CDR2 YFSETQ. The CDR3 sequence is CASSREGFSNNSPLHF. The CDR3 bases are TGCGCCAGCAGTAGGGAGGGATTTTCTAATAATTCACCCCTCCACTTT.

The V gene is TRBV28, the J gene TRBJ1-2, with D possibly being TRBD1 (6 bases). The V gene's germline CDR1 is MDHEN and CDR2 SYDVKM. This CDR3 is 13 amino acids long. V lost 6 bases and J lost 4, with 12 bases in between. CDR3 nucleotides: TGTGCCAGCAGGACAGGTGTTTTCTATGGCTACACCTTC. Amino acid sequence: CASRTGVFYGYTF.

The chain joins TRBV7-9 to TRBJ2-2, with TRBD1 identical over 9 bases. The CDR3 sequence is 15 residues long. Germline loops: CDR1 SEHNR, CDR2 FQNEAQ (reference sequence). With V trimmed by 6 bases and J by 4 bases, 6 bases remained unmatched. The DNA of the CDR3 is TGTGCCAGCAGTCCGGGACAGGGTATCACCGGGGAGCTGTTTTTT. It yields the protein CASSPGQGITGELFF. The full variable domain, completed using reference TRBV7-9 and TRBJ2-2, is DTGVSQNPRHKITKRGQNVTFRCDPISEHNRLYWYRQTLGQGPEFLTYFQNEAQLEKSRLLSDRFSAERPKGSFSTLEIQRTEQGDSAMYLCASSPGQGITGELFFGEGSRLTVL.